This T cell receptor (beta chain) comes out of a study of cytomegalovirus exposure and HLA in healthy donors. Study findings and constraints: According to the study, roughly 180 TCR beta chains were cytomegalovirus-associated. Reportedly, fewer N-insertions than the roughly 690-donor mean appeared in an Asian-associated ancestry cluster in a later analysis. It has been reported that TCR beta sequences accurately predicted the HLA-A and HLA-B alleles of most subjects.

The PCR contained 60 Vbeta and 13 Jbeta primers. Some clones are missing from TCRdb's copy, which holds only in-frame ones; the method was immunoSEQ multiplex PCR. Its clone listing holds roughly 84,000 clones. Concerning this clone: The antigen is unknown.

The CDR3 loop spans 14 amino acids. Germline V gene sequence: CDR1 MNHNS, CDR2 SASEGT. V lost 5 bases and J lost 7, with 17 bases in between. The gene calls are TRBV6-1 and TRBJ1-2; a possible D gene is TRBD1 (6 bases). Sequencing used PBMCs. This sequence was found in a man aged 45-65 years in good health and CMV-seronegative. This CDR3 is CASSFKGTSGGYTF. The CDR3 DNA follows: TGTGCCAGCAGTTTTAAGGGGACAAGTGGTGGCTACACCTTC.